The T cell receptor beta chain described here comes from a study of blood T cell repertoires in COVID-19 (dated by TCRdb to 2018 to 2020). For the study in its entirety: Samples covering the acute and convalescent phases of COVID-19 were provided by collaborators in the United States, Italy and Spain. The prospective study material was composed of cDNA or gDNA derived from T cells, B-cell-depleted T cells, or PBMCs. The dataset comprised deeply sampled blood TCRbeta repertoires from subjects exposed to, actively infected with, or recovered from COVID-19. The repertoires were released in a freely available public database meant as a resource for research on the immune response to SARS-CoV-2. The samples were drawn from the first 160 participants of the ongoing ImmuneRACE study and from over 950 subjects provided by 6 global collaborators. Sample metadata almost always included a de-identified subject ID, COVID-19 status, age in years and sex. Where available, HLA class I and class II types were obtained from metadata supplied by the sample provider rather than from assay-based typing. The full study reports these points: The quantity of clinical and demographic metadata differed by source and by participant and was supplied without curation.

About this clone itself: The specificity of this receptor is unknown. Within one base of it there is no much larger clone, and no base qualities were kept.

V drops 3 bases and J drops 3 bases, leaving 12 bases in between. The CDR3 contains 14 residues, cysteine and phenylalanine counted. Left in the record is the CDR3 DNA by itself, 42 bases read in frame from the first base. The germline V gene yields MNHEY for CDR1 and SVGAGI for CDR2. In Seattle, one collaborating source enrolled patients while the infection was active and tracked those patients longitudinally over the course of disease. Whole blood was collected in K2EDTA tubes by collaborating institutions according to the institutions' own protocols. For TCRbeta analysis, collaborator samples were shipped as frozen whole blood, as isolated PBMCs, or as DNA extracted from either sample type. TCRbeta CDR3 regions were amplified from genomic DNA using the immunoSEQ Assay, a bias-controlled multiplex PCR. The paper's processing steps were these. Nucleated cell counts per sample were estimated from amplification of reference gene primers within the assay. To quantify the absolute abundance of each unique TCRbeta CDR3 rearrangement, sequence reads were collapsed and filtered. Productive Simpson clonality was computed per sample as the square root of Simpson's diversity index over productive rearrangements. The table comes from immuneACCESS by way of TCRdb, which keeps in-frame sequences with V and J called. Part of the clones is missing from these tables; in studies checked, under half for an unresolved V gene and the rest for unknown reasons. Clonal size and the V and J genes are those of that table, whereas D and trimming came from the DNA. The sample has around 300,000 clones on record, around 90% of them singletons. The ten largest clones represent over 5% of the sample.

The sequencing input was peripheral blood. This TCR was recovered from a woman aged 50 to 60 with COVID-19, enrolled during active disease. This chain joins TRBV6-5 to TRBJ2-7, with the D gene too uncertain to name. CDR3 reads: CASSYRDKNYEQYF. The DNA is as follows: TGTGCCAGCAGTTATCGCGACAAGAACTACGAGCAGTACTTC.